Each of the 16 T cell receptor beta chains below was sequenced from the same sample in a study of T-cell reconstitution after alpha-beta-depleted transplantation in children. Preparation of the TCRbeta library used unique molecular identifiers. TCRdb processed the PCR reads anew with MiXCR; each CDR3 protein has one entry. The table shows about 130,000 distinct CDR3 sequences, with about 9.9% occurring only once. Sequencing used PBMCs, mostly from graft donor cells, obtained 180 days after TCRalphabeta/CD19-depleted stem cell transplant. The origin of the receptors is a girl in the first two years of life who had a stem cell transplant for combined immunodeficiency, so the T cells may come from the graft donor.

This clonotype appeared a few times. The V and J genes are TRBV10-3 and TRBJ2-7, with D perhaps matching TRBD1 (6 bases). The germline V gene encodes CDR1 ENHRY and CDR2 SYGVKD. V was clipped by 6 bases and J by 7 bases, with 16 bases between them. The CDR3 is made up of 13 amino acids. The CDR3 sequence is CAISSTGPGEQYF. The CDR3 bases are TGTGCCATCAGCTCGACAGGACCGGGGGAGCAGTACTTC.

The rearrangement joins TRBV12-3 or TRBV12-4 to TRBJ2-5; perhaps TRBD1 as D (6 bases). This CDR3 spans 15 amino acids. V shed 5 bases and J shed 1 base, with 14 bases lying between them. CDR3 loop: CASSPKRTVQETQYF. The CDR3 DNA follows: TGTGCCAGCAGTCCCAAAAGGACAGTCCAAGAGACCCAGTACTTC.

The V call is TRBV11-2, the J call TRBJ2-7; D not certain. The V end lost 7 bases, the J end lost 7 bases, and 17 bases lay between the germline ends. Germline V gene sequence: CDR1 SGHAT, CDR2 FQNNGV. The CDR3 loop spans 13 amino acids. The CDR3 here is CASTRTGAREQYF. CDR3 in DNA: TGTGCCAGCACCCGGACGGGCGCGAGAGAGCAGTACTTC.

The rearrangement uses TRBV20-1 and TRBJ2-3, with 12 bases lining up with TRBD2. The ends lost 3 bases at V and 9 bases at J; junction bases unmatched: 10. Germline lookup yields CDR1 DFQATT and CDR2 SNEGSKA (reference sequence). This CDR3 has 15 amino acids. The CDR3 DNA follows: TGCAGTGCTAGTCTTTCTAGCGGGAGGGCCTCCACGCAGTATTTT. This codes for CSASLSSGRASTQYF.

In this sample, this clonotype turned up a few times. CDR3 bases: TGTGCCACCGAGGGCGGGACCTCCTACAATGAGCAGTTCTTC. This sequence encodes CATEGGTSYNEQFF. This chain links TRBV24-1 with TRBJ2-1, with a tentative D call TRBD2 (6 bases). The CDR3 has 14 amino acids. Trimming removed 9 bases from V and 0 bases from J, with 11 bases in between. From germline, CDR1 is KGHDR and CDR2 SFDVKD.

This clonotype was counted between two and nine times. The chain links TRBV7-2 to TRBJ2-3; the D call may be TRBD1 or TRBD2 (5 bases each). This CDR3 spans 17 amino acids. Germline CDR1 SGHTA, CDR2 FQGNSA. Deletions cut 0 bases from V and 1 base from J, with 14 bases between. DNA for the CDR3: TGTGCCAGCAGCTTAGCAGTAGCTCGAGGGGGCACAGATACGCAGTATTTT. Translation: CASSLAVARGGTDTQYF.

This chain joins TRBV12-5 and TRBJ2-1, with D unresolved. CDR1 is LGHNT, CDR2 FRNRAP, per germline. Trimming removed 0 bases at V and 9 bases at J, with 6 bases between. CDR3 length: 12 residues. CDR3 nucleotide sequence: TGTGCTAGTGGTTTGGTACTGGGTGAGCAGTTCTTC. This encodes CASGLVLGEQFF.

The sample holds a few counts of this clonotype. The chain employs TRBV5-6 and TRBJ2-5, with D perhaps TRBD2 (6 bases). The ends were cut back, 7 bases at V and 7 bases at J, with 23 bases in the middle. CDR1 is SGHDT, CDR2 YYEEEE, per germline. The CDR3 has 15 amino acids. The CDR3 region has the DNA TGTGCCAGCGTCGGCCACCAGAGCGCGGGGAGGACCCAGTACTTC. It yields the protein CASVGHQSAGRTQYF.

The sample holds a few counts of this clonotype. The chain uses TRBV19 and TRBJ2-5, with no clear D. CDR1 LNHDA and CDR2 SQIVND come from the germline V gene (reference sequence). This CDR3 spans 13 amino acids. The V end lost 5 bases, the J end lost 5 bases, and 12 bases lay between the germline ends. CDR3 nucleotide sequence: TGTGCCAGTAGTTACCCCGCCGGGGAGACCCAGTACTTC. This sequence encodes CASSYPAGETQYF.

This clonotype has just a few counts. The chain combines TRBV5-1 with TRBJ1-1; a weak D match, TRBD1 (5 bases). This CDR3 spans 14 amino acids. Trimming cost V 1 base and J 1 base, with 8 bases left between them. Germline CDR1 reads SGHRS; CDR2 reads YFSETQ. CDR3 sequence reads: CASSLSGTNTEAFF. The CDR3 DNA reads as TGCGCCAGCAGCTTGTCCGGGACGAACACTGAAGCTTTCTTT.

The chain carries TRBV12-3 or TRBV12-4 and TRBJ2-7, with a possible D match to TRBD1 (6 bases). The CDR3 is 12 amino acids. V was shortened by 8 bases and J by 4 bases, with 12 bases between the two germline ends. The CDR3 DNA sequence: TGTGCCAGCGGGGGCAGGAGATACGAGCAGTACTTC. It is translated as CASGGRRYEQYF.

This clonotype has only a few counts. The chain uses TRBV18 and TRBJ2-6; D not resolved. The germline V and J ends were trimmed by 0 bases and 4 bases, with 4 bases remaining between them. The germline gives CDR1 KGHSH, CDR2 LQKENI. The length of the CDR3 is 14 residues. The DNA for the CDR3 is TGTGCCAGCTCACCACCATCCGGGGCCAACGTCCTGACTTTC. This encodes CASSPPSGANVLTF. Complete variable domain (other parts from reference TRBV18 and TRBJ2-6): NAGVMQNPRHLVRRRGQEARLRCSPMKGHSHVYWYRQLPEEGLKFMVYLQKENIIDESGMPKERFSAEFPKEGPSILRIQQVVRGDSAAYFCASSPPSGANVLTFGAGSRLTVL.

The V gene is TRBV5-6, the J gene TRBJ1-4, with D possibly TRBD1 on 5 matching bases. CDR1 and CDR2 (germline): SGHDT, YYEEEE. Trimming took 4 bases from V and 2 from J, leaving 21 bases between them. This CDR3 region has 18 residues. CDR3 sequence (DNA): TGTGCCAGCAGCAGCCGGGCCACCCGAGGGGCTACTAATGAAAAACTGTTTTTT. This codes for CASSSRATRGATNEKLFF.

V and J are TRBV5-1 and TRBJ2-4, with TRBD1 identical over 7 bases. Trimming removed 5 bases from V and 5 bases from J; junction bases left unmatched: 4. Germline V gene data show CDR1 as SGHRS and CDR2 as YFSETQ. This CDR3 is built from 13 residues. CDR3 DNA sequence: TGCGCCAGCAGTTTTCAGGGGGAAAACATTCAGTACTTC. The encoded protein is CASSFQGENIQYF.

This chain uses TRBV5-1 with TRBJ2-5; TRBD1 agrees at 7 bases. The ends lost 5 bases at V and 6 bases at J; junction bases unmatched: 13. The CDR3 is 15 amino acids. In germline, CDR1 is SGHRS, CDR2 YFSETQ. The CDR3 DNA reads TGCGCCAGCAGTTACCACGCCAAGACAGGGAAGACCCAGTACTTC. It codes for CASSYHAKTGKTQYF.

This clonotype has more than one count but fewer than ten. The chain combines TRBV6-5 with TRBJ2-4, with 10 bases that match TRBD1. The V segment lost 4 bases and the J segment 6 bases; nucleotides outside the gene matches: 12. Germline V CDR1 and CDR2: MNHEY, SVGAGI. The CDR3 is made up of 17 amino acids. The CDR3 DNA reads as TGTGCCAGCAGTTTCCCCCGAGAGAGGGACAGGGGAAACATTCAGTACTTC. It translates to CASSFPRERDRGNIQYF.